One TCR beta chain is described in this entry. As yet, its antigen is unknown. The data derive from a study of CD8 T cells in ankylosing spondylitis. Study conclusions and caveats: As for the disease-linked clones, they showed a CD8+ phenotype and occurred at relatively low frequencies in peripheral blood. There were earlier reports of some motif variants in reactive arthritis synovial fluid and blood. The authors reported significant enrichment of disease-linked clones in matched ankylosing spondylitis synovial fluid. Ankylosing spondylitis blood seemed to carry a telltale TCR beta motif made of eight highly homologous variants.

The CDR3 sequence is 15 residues long. Germline values: CDR1 SGHRS, CDR2 YFSETQ. The J segment lost 5 bases and the V segment lost 4 bases, leaving 9 bases of the junction unmatched. Using quantitative 5'-RACE with molecular barcodes, the authors made TCR beta libraries. Each CDR3 protein gets one entry after TCRdb re-called the 5' RACE reads with MiXCR. The table includes approximately 540,000 distinct CDR3 sequences, 12% detected once. The chain couples TRBV5-1 to TRBJ2-4; the match to TRBD1 covers 7 bases. What was sequenced was blood, either unsorted or a sorted T cell fraction (not recorded which). This clonotype originated in a male donor with ankylosing spondylitis. CDR3 loop: CASSIIPGTENIQYF. Here the CDR3 DNA reads TGCGCCAGCAGCATCATACCCGGGACAGAAAACATTCAGTACTTC.